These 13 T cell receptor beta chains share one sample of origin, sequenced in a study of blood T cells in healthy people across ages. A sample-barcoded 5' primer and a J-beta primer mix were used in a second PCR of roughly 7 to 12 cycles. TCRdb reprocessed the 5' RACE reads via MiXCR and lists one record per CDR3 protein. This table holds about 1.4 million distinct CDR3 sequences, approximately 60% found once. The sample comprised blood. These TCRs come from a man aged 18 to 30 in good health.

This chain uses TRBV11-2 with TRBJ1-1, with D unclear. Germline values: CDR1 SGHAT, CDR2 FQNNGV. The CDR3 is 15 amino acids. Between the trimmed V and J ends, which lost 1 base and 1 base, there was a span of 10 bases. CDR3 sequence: CASSLGRAGNTEAFF. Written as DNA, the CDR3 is TGTGCCAGCAGCTTAGGACGGGCAGGGAACACTGAAGCTTTCTTT.

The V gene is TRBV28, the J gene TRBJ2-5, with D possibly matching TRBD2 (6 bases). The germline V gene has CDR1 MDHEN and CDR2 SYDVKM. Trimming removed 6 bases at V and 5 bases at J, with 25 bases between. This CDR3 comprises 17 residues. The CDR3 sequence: CASRADRRGASRETQYF. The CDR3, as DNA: TGTGCCAGCAGGGCTGATAGACGCGGGGCTAGCCGCGAGACCCAGTACTTC.

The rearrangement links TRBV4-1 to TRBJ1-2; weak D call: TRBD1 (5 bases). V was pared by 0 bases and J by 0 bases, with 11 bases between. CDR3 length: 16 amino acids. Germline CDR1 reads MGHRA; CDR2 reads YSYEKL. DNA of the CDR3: TGCGCCAGCAGCCAAGATTCTACAGGAGCTAACTATGGCTACACCTTC. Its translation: CASSQDSTGANYGYTF.

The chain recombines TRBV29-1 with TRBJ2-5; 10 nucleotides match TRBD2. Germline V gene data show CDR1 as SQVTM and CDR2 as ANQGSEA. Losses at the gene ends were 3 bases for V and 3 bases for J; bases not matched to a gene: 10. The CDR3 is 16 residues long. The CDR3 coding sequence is TGCAGCGTTGACGGGCTAGCGGGGGATCTTAAAGAGACCCAGTACTTC. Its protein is CSVDGLAGDLKETQYF.

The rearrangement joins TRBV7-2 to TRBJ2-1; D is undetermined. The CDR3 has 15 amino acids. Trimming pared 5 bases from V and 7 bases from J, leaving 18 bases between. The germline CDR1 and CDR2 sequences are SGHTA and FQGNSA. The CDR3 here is CASSTWPVFENEQFF. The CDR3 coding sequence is TGTGCCAGCAGCACCTGGCCCGTTTTTGAAAATGAGCAGTTCTTC.

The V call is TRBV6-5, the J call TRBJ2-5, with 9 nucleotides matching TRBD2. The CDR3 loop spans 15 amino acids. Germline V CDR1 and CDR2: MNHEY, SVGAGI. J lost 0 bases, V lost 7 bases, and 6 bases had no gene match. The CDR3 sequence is CASTHSGGHQETQYF. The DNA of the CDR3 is TGTGCCAGCACCCATAGCGGGGGACACCAAGAGACCCAGTACTTC.

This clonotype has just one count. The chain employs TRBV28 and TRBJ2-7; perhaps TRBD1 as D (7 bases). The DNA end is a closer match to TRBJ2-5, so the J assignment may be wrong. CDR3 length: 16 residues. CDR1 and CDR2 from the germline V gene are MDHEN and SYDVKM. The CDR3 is CASSFPGGGFRETQYF. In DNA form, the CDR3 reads TGTGCCAGCAGTTTCCCCGGAGGGGGCTTTAGAGAGACCCAGTACTTC.

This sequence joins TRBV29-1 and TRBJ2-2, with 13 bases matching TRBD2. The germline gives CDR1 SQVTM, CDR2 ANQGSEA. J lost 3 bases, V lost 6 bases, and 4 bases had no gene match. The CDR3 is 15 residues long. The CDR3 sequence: CSVLAGGPYTGELFF. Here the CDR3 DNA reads TGCAGCGTACTAGCGGGAGGGCCTTACACCGGGGAGCTGTTTTTT.

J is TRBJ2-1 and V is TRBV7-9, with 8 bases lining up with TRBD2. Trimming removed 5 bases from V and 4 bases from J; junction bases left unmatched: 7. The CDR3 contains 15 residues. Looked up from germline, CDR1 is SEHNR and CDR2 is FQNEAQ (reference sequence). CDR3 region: CASSIVAGPYNEQFF. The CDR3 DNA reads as TGTGCCAGCAGCATCGTAGCGGGACCTTACAATGAGCAGTTCTTC.

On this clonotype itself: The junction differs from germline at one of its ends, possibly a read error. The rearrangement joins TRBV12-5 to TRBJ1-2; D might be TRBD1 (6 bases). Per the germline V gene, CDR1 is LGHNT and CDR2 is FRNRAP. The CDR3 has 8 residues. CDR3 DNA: TGCGGACAGTATGGCTACACCTTC. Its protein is CGQYGYTF.

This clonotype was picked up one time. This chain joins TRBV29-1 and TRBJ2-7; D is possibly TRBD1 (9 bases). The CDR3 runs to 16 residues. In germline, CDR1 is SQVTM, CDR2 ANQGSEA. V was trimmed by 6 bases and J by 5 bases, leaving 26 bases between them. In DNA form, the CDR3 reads TGCAGCGTGACCGGGACAGGGCCGCCCGGGGGGGACGAGCAGTACTTC. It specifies CSVTGTGPPGGDEQYF.

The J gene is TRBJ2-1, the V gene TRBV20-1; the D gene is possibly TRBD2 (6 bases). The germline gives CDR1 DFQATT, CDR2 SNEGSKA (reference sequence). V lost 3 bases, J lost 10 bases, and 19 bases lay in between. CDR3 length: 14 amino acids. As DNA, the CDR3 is TGCAGTGCTAGGCTGACTAGTAGAGCCTACGAGCAGTTCTTC. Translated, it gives CSARLTSRAYEQFF.

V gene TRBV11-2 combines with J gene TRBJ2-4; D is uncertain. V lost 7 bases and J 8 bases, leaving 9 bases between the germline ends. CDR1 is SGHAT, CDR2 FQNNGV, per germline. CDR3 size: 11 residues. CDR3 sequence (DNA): TGTGCCAGCAAAGACCGGCACATTCAGTACTTC. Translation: CASKDRHIQYF.